A single sample is the source of the 29 T cell receptor beta chains below, sequenced in a study of blood T cell repertoires in COVID-19. The data were produced by immunoSEQ multiplex PCR, yet TCRdb's version contains in-frame clones alone and is incomplete. The sample lists 150,000 to 200,000 clones, around nine tenths occurring once. Sequencing used peripheral blood. Every receptor here comes from a man younger than 35 with active or convalescent COVID-19.

V and J are TRBV29-1 and TRBJ2-1, with 7 bases fitting TRBD2. The trim removed 5 bases at V and 4 bases at J, leaving 8 bases unmatched. The CDR3 is 14 amino acids. Germline V lookup: CDR1 SQVTM, CDR2 ANQGSEA. CDR3 amino acids: CSVRDYLNYNEQFF. The CDR3 nucleotides read TGCAGCGTTCGGGACTATCTAAATTACAATGAGCAGTTCTTC.

This clone was observed once. The chain links TRBV7-3 to TRBJ2-1; the match to TRBD2 covers 7 bases. V dropped 0 bases and J dropped 6; count of bases not matched to a gene: 2. This CDR3 spans 14 amino acids. Germline CDR1 reads SGHTA; CDR2 reads FQGTGA. For the CDR3, the DNA is TGTGCCAGCAGCTTAACGCGGACTAGCAATGAGCAGTTCTTC. Its translation is CASSLTRTSNEQFF.

V and J are TRBV5-5 and TRBJ2-2, with TRBD1 identical over 7 bases. Germline V gives CDR1 SGHKS, CDR2 YYEKEE (reference sequence). CDR3 size: 16 residues. With 0 bases clipped from V and 6 bases from J, the junction kept 8 bases outside the gene matches. CDR3 coding DNA: TGTGCCAGCAGCTTGGGGATATACAGGGGACCCGGGGAGCTGTTTTTT. Its translation: CASSLGIYRGPGELFF.

The chain uses TRBV18 and TRBJ2-7; no firm D call. Germline V gene data show CDR1 as KGHSH and CDR2 as LQKENI. This CDR3 has 14 residues. V shed 2 bases and J shed 2 bases, with 10 bases lying between them. Here the CDR3 reads CASSPSGGTYEQYF. The CDR3 coding sequence is TGTGCCAGCTCACCATCTGGCGGCACCTACGAGCAGTACTTC.

The CDR3 nucleotides read TGTGCCAGAAGCCAAAAGATCAGGGGAACCTACGAGCAGTACGTC. Translating it yields CARSQKIRGTYEQYV. The chain has TRBV5-3 and TRBJ2-7, with D maybe TRBD1 (6 bases). TRBV5-3 is an open reading frame whose function is uncertain. Trimming left V 4 bases short and J 2 bases short, with 16 bases between. This CDR3 contains 15 residues.

The V gene is TRBV5-1, the J gene TRBJ2-1; a weak D match, TRBD2 (6 bases). The CDR3 is 16 amino acids. V was cut by 1 base and J by 9 bases, with 20 bases left in between. CDR1 is SGHRS, CDR2 YFSETQ, per germline. The CDR3 reads CASSLTSMVGGGEQFF. In nucleotides, the CDR3 is TGCGCCAGCAGCTTGACTAGCATGGTCGGGGGTGGTGAGCAGTTCTTC.

The rearrangement uses TRBV7-9 and TRBJ1-5; 7 nucleotides align to TRBD1. Losses at the gene ends were 7 bases for V and 6 bases for J; bases not matched to a gene: 9. Germline V gives CDR1 SEHNR, CDR2 FQNEAQ (reference sequence). This CDR3 has 14 residues. The CDR3 nucleotides are TGTGCCAGCAACTCCGACAGGGAGATTCAGCCCCAGCATTTT. Encoded protein: CASNSDREIQPQHF.

V gene TRBV5-1 combines with J gene TRBJ1-3; 8 bases map to TRBD1. The V gene's germline CDR1 is SGHRS and CDR2 YFSETQ. The CDR3 loop spans 15 amino acids. After removal of 0 bases from V and 2 bases from J, the junction contained 1 base not matched to a gene. CDR3 residues: CASSLAQGAGNTIYF. Written as DNA, the CDR3 is TGCGCCAGCAGCTTGGCACAGGGGGCTGGAAACACCATATATTTT.

This sequence joins TRBV2 and TRBJ1-6; TRBD1 matches at 7 bases. Germline V gene data show CDR1 as SNHLY and CDR2 as FYNNEI. V dropped 7 bases and J dropped 11; count of bases not matched to a gene: 14. This CDR3 spans 15 amino acids. The CDR3 sequence is CASTGGGTALPPLHF. The CDR3, as DNA: TGTGCCAGCACCGGGGGGGGGACAGCTCTACCACCCCTCCACTTT.

CDR3 region: CASSYPPTIAGRITGELFF. The CDR3 DNA reads as TGTGCCAGCAGCTACCCACCTACTATAGCGGGACGCATCACCGGGGAGCTGTTTTTT. The chain has TRBV7-9 and TRBJ2-2; 8 bases align to TRBD2. Losses at the gene ends were 4 bases for V and 4 bases for J; bases not matched to a gene: 17. Per germline, CDR1 SEHNR and CDR2 FQNEAQ (reference sequence). The CDR3 totals 19 residues.

The rearrangement joins TRBV4-3 to TRBJ2-1; D may be TRBD2 (6 bases). CDR1 LGHNA and CDR2 YSLEER come from the germline V gene. CDR3 length equals 16 residues. The germline V and J ends were trimmed by 4 bases and 4 bases, with 17 bases remaining between them. This CDR3 reads CASSPTSSGFYNEQFF. CDR3 nucleotide sequence: TGCGCCAGCAGCCCAACTAGTAGCGGTTTTTACAATGAGCAGTTCTTC.

The chain carries TRBV7-2 and TRBJ2-5; D may be TRBD2 (6 bases). V lost 1 base and J 3 bases, leaving 21 bases between the germline ends. CDR1 and CDR2 (germline): SGHTA, FQGNSA. The CDR3 has 18 residues. CDR3 protein: CASSLVVFAPPGEETQYF. CDR3 bases: TGTGCCAGCAGCTTAGTCGTATTCGCACCACCGGGGGAAGAGACCCAGTACTTC.

The gene calls are TRBV2 and TRBJ1-6; possibly TRBD1 for D (5 bases). Deletions cut 6 bases from V and 8 bases from J, with 5 bases between. Per germline, CDR1 SNHLY and CDR2 FYNNEI. The CDR3 is 11 residues long. CDR3 in amino acids: CASSRDSPLHF. CDR3 coding DNA: TGTGCCAGCAGCAGGGATTCACCCCTCCACTTT. The whole variable domain, remainder taken from reference TRBV2 and TRBJ1-6, is EPEVTQTPSHQVTQMGQEVILRCVPISNHLYFYWYRQILGQKVEFLVSFYNNEISEKSEIFDDQFSVERPDGSNFTLKIRSTKLEDSAMYFCASSRDSPLHFGNGTRLTVT.

The chain employs TRBV24-1 and TRBJ2-5; possible D gene TRBD2, 5 bases. This CDR3 is built from 16 residues. Looked up from germline, CDR1 is KGHDR and CDR2 is SFDVKD. V was trimmed by 3 bases and J by 4 bases, leaving 17 bases between them. The chain's CDR3 is CATSDPGLGIIETQYF. The CDR3 coding sequence is TGTGCCACCAGTGATCCCGGCCTCGGGATCATAGAGACCCAGTACTTC.

CDR3 loop: CASSLGEEATEAFF. CDR3 bases: TGTGCCAGCAGTTTGGGTGAGGAAGCGACTGAAGCTTTCTTT. This rearrangement joins TRBV28 to TRBJ1-1; D gene unclear. Trimming pared 3 bases from V and 5 bases from J, leaving 13 bases between. CDR3 size: 14 residues. The germline gives CDR1 MDHEN, CDR2 SYDVKM.

In regard to this clone: Other DNA sequences in this sample translate to the same CDR3. The chain employs TRBV7-9 and TRBJ1-5; D possibly corresponds to TRBD1 (5 bases). The CDR3 consists of 14 residues. Looked up from germline, CDR1 is SEHNR and CDR2 is FQNEAQ (reference sequence). The V gene lost 5 bases and the J gene lost 5 bases, with 13 bases spanning the gap. CDR3 in amino acids: CASSLGQGDQPQHF. The CDR3 region has the DNA TGTGCCAGCAGCCTGGGGCAGGGTGATCAGCCCCAGCATTTT.

The gene calls are TRBV12-5 and TRBJ1-1; weak D call: TRBD1 (5 bases). V lost 3 bases and J lost 8, with 10 bases in between. The CDR3 sequence is 12 residues long. Looked up from germline, CDR1 is LGHNT and CDR2 is FRNRAP. CDR3 amino acids: CASGLGAGEAFF. The CDR3, as DNA: TGTGCTAGTGGTTTAGGAGCAGGGGAAGCTTTCTTT.

The chain couples TRBV10-3 to TRBJ1-2, with 9 bases that match TRBD1. CDR1 ENHRY and CDR2 SYGVKD come from the germline V gene. Germline trimming cut 6 bases from V and 5 bases from J; bases unmatched to any gene: 10. CDR3 size: 15 residues. CDR3 nucleotide sequence: TGTGCCATCAGCTACCCCCGGGACAGGGAGTATGGCTACACCTTC. Translated, it gives CAISYPRDREYGYTF.

The V and J genes are TRBV4-1 and TRBJ1-1; tentative D call: TRBD1 (6 bases). The V and J ends lost 4 bases and 1 base respectively, with 10 bases between them. Germline V gene lookup returns CDR1 MGHRA and CDR2 YSYEKL. This CDR3 spans 14 amino acids. The CDR3 spells CASSRPTGNTEAFF. For the CDR3, the DNA is TGCGCCAGCAGCCGGCCGACAGGGAACACTGAAGCTTTCTTT.

CDR3 protein: CASSPGQGLGYEQYF. The CDR3 DNA sequence: TGTGCCAGCTCACCCGGACAGGGTCTTGGATACGAGCAGTACTTC. The chain employs TRBV18 and TRBJ2-7, with 8 bases that match TRBD1. The CDR3 loop spans 15 amino acids. V shed 3 bases and J 4 bases; nucleotides not matched to a gene: 8. CDR1 KGHSH and CDR2 LQKENI come from the germline V gene.

This chain connects TRBV19 to TRBJ1-2; 7 bases are a match to TRBD1. From germline, CDR1 is LNHDA and CDR2 SQIVND (reference sequence). This CDR3 has 14 residues. Trimming at V came to 2 bases and at J to 5 bases, leaving 5 bases not matched to a gene. CDR3 amino acids: CASSITTGWYGYTF. The CDR3 nucleotides are TGTGCCAGTAGTATAACGACAGGGTGGTATGGCTACACCTTC.

For the CDR3, the DNA is TGTGCCAGCAGCTTAGCGTCCGAGGCCCCCTATGGCTACACCTTC. This codes for CASSLASEAPYGYTF. The chain is built from TRBV7-9 and TRBJ1-2; D gene uncertain. CDR1 is SEHNR, CDR2 FQNEAQ, per germline (reference sequence). Deletions cut 0 bases from V and 4 bases from J, with 12 bases between. This CDR3 contains 15 residues.

The rearrangement uses TRBV7-9 and TRBJ1-1; possible D gene TRBD1, 6 bases. The V end was cut by 5 bases, the J end by 1 base, with 14 bases between. The CDR3 consists of 15 residues. CDR1 and CDR2 from the germline V gene are SEHNR and FQNEAQ (reference sequence). This CDR3 reads CASSPRDIKNTEAFF. The CDR3 nucleotides read TGTGCCAGCAGCCCCAGGGACATAAAGAACACTGAAGCTTTCTTT.

The chain joins TRBV16 to TRBJ1-4; 7 bases are a match to TRBD1. J lost 6 bases, V lost 2 bases, and 6 bases had no gene match. CDR3 size: 15 residues. Germline V CDR1 and CDR2: KGHSY, FQNENV. This chain's CDR3 is CASSQVRGGDEKLFF. The CDR3 bases are TGTGCCAGCAGCCAAGTGAGAGGGGGCGATGAAAAACTGTTTTTT.

This chain links TRBV2 with TRBJ1-5; no clear D. The CDR3 covers 13 residues. V lost 6 bases and J lost 9, with 15 bases in between. Germline CDR1 SNHLY, CDR2 FYNNEI. CDR3 protein: CASRERVTTPQHF. In nucleotides, the CDR3 is TGTGCCAGCAGGGAGCGGGTTACAACGCCCCAGCATTTT.

The rearrangement joins TRBV28 to TRBJ1-3, with 8 bases matching TRBD1. Losses at the gene ends were 5 bases for V and 7 bases for J; bases not matched to a gene: 7. CDR1 is MDHEN, CDR2 SYDVKM, per germline. There are 14 residues in the CDR3. CDR3 in DNA: TGTGCCAGCAGTAGACAGGGGATGAGGAACACCATATATTTT. Encoded protein: CASSRQGMRNTIYF.

The genes are TRBV15 and TRBJ2-7, with 10 bases lining up with TRBD1. In germline, CDR1 is LNHNV, CDR2 YYDKDF (reference sequence). There are 14 residues in the CDR3. With V trimmed by 8 bases and J by 5 bases, 9 bases remained unmatched. DNA of the CDR3: TGTGCCACCGCGAGGGACAGGGGTGGCGACGAGCAGTACTTC. It is translated as CATARDRGGDEQYF.

Written as DNA, the CDR3 is TGCGCCAGCAGCTTCACAGGGTTCTCCTACAATGAGCAGTTCTTC. It encodes CASSFTGFSYNEQFF. This rearrangement joins TRBV5-1 to TRBJ2-1; a possible D gene is TRBD1 (6 bases). This CDR3 has 15 residues. Germline V gene lookup returns CDR1 SGHRS and CDR2 YFSETQ. V lost 2 bases and J 0 bases, leaving 9 bases between the germline ends.

CDR3 nucleotides: TGTGCCAGTAGTAGGGGACAGGAGTCCTATGGCTACACCTTC. Amino acids: CASSRGQESYGYTF. This chain uses TRBV19 with TRBJ1-2; 8 bases align to TRBD1. This CDR3 has 14 residues. Germline-derived CDR1 and CDR2 are LNHDA and SQIVND (reference sequence). Germline trimming cut 4 bases from V and 4 bases from J; bases unmatched to any gene: 5.